This T cell receptor beta chain emerged from a study of cytomegalovirus exposure and HLA in healthy donors. The wider study: Falling in the Caucasian-associated ancestry cluster were 81% of 350 to 400 genotyped donors. General study points: An analysis that was carried out later associated 16,000 or so TCR beta sequences with HLA alleles at 0.05 false discovery rate.

Note on this clone: Its antigen is currently unknown.

The PCR ran on 60 Vbeta and 13 Jbeta primers. This table comes from immunoSEQ multiplex PCR, and its TCRdb copy is limited to in-frame clones, with some not included. The sample includes 100,000 or so clones, over 65% of them seen just once. The CDR3 runs to 15 residues. The germline V gene has CDR1 MNHEY and CDR2 SMNVEV (reference sequence). The V and J ends lost 6 bases and 6 bases, in that order; junction bases with no gene match: 11. This clonotype was sampled from a female donor in good health and CMV-seropositive. The chain uses TRBV27 and TRBJ1-1; 9 bases are shared with TRBD1. The sample was PBMCs. The CDR3 sequence: CASSPRGTGKPEAFF. The CDR3 DNA follows: TGTGCCAGCAGCCCCAGAGGGACAGGGAAGCCTGAAGCTTTCTTT.